These 32 T cell receptor beta chains originate from one sample sequenced in a study of T-cell reconstitution after alpha-beta-depleted transplantation in children. The authors prepared the TCRbeta library with unique molecular identifiers. One entry per CDR3 protein results from TCRdb running MiXCR on the PCR reads. The table includes 150,000 to 250,000 distinct CDR3 sequences, approximately 14% detected once. This material consisted of PBMCs from the stem cell graft donor, taken from the stem cell graft. These receptors all come from a human donor who donated a stem cell graft to a child with acute lymphoblastic leukemia.

This clonotype has ten or more counts. J is TRBJ2-7 and V is TRBV19, with D possibly TRBD1 on 5 matching bases. V shed 3 bases and J shed 6 bases, with 12 bases lying between them. Germline-derived CDR1 and CDR2 are LNHDA and SQIVND (reference sequence). This CDR3 is 13 amino acids long. CDR3 sequence (DNA): TGTGCCAGTAGTATCTTAGGGGCCGGCGAGCAGTACTTC. It specifies CASSILGAGEQYF. The full variable domain, its missing parts supplied by reference TRBV19 and TRBJ2-7, is DGGITQSPKYLFRKEGQNVTLSCEQNLNHDAMYWYRQDPGQGLRLIYYSQIVNDFQKGDIAEGYSVSREKKESFPLTVTSAQKNPTAFYLCASSILGAGEQYFGPGTRLTVT.

J is TRBJ2-7 and V is TRBV2; 8 bases map to TRBD1. V was pared by 6 bases and J by 3 bases, with 10 bases of the junction left unmatched. The germline V gene encodes CDR1 SNHLY and CDR2 FYNNEI. CDR3 length equals 15 residues. CDR3: CASSDRGPVVYEQYF. In DNA form, the CDR3 reads TGTGCCAGCAGCGACAGGGGTCCGGTTGTCTACGAGCAGTACTTC.

The table lists this clonotype with many counts. The rearrangement joins TRBV12-3 or TRBV12-4 to TRBJ2-1; D may be TRBD2 (6 bases). CDR3 length: 14 amino acids. Trimming took off 7 bases at V and 12 bases at J, with 22 bases between the two ends. The CDR3 here is CASTEWRVRGGQFF. DNA for the CDR3: TGTGCCAGCACAGAGTGGAGGGTACGGGGAGGGCAGTTCTTC.

This clonotype occurred many times. The chain links TRBV28 to TRBJ1-2, with D hard to call. CDR1 is MDHEN, CDR2 SYDVKM, per germline. Between the trimmed V and J ends, which lost 9 bases and 0 bases, there was a span of 11 bases. The CDR3 is made up of 13 amino acids. As DNA, the CDR3 is TGTGCCAGTTTGAACAGACCTAACTATGGCTACACCTTC. Translating it yields CASLNRPNYGYTF.

In its sample, this clonotype was seen a few times. In nucleotides, the CDR3 is TGTGCCAGCAGCCCGGGGTGGATAGGCCGCGAGCAGTACTTC. This codes for CASSPGWIGREQYF. This chain connects TRBV3-1 to TRBJ2-7; tentatively, D is TRBD2 (5 bases). The V end was cut by 4 bases, the J end by 6 bases, with 16 bases between. CDR3 length: 14 amino acids. CDR1 LGHDT and CDR2 YNNKEL come from the germline V gene (reference sequence).

This clonotype has ten or more counts. The gene calls are TRBV12-3 or TRBV12-4 and TRBJ2-3; 10 nucleotides align to TRBD2. J gave up 5 bases and V 7 bases, and 12 bases lay outside the gene matches. This CDR3 is built from 16 residues. This CDR3 reads CASTPSLAGVIDTQYF. The CDR3 nucleotides read TGTGCCAGCACTCCCTCTCTAGCGGGAGTTATAGATACGCAGTATTTT.

This clonotype has a count of ten or more. The CDR3 sequence is CASSEGGTRDTDTQYF. CDR3 coding DNA: TGTGCCAGCAGCGAGGGCGGGACTAGGGACACAGATACGCAGTATTTT. The gene calls are TRBV9 and TRBJ2-3; 8 bases are a match to TRBD2. V trimming: 3 bases; J trimming: 2 bases; junction bases outside the gene matches: 8. Per germline, CDR1 SGDLS and CDR2 YYNGEE. The CDR3 contains 16 residues.

Many counts were recorded for this clonotype. The rearrangement links TRBV27 to TRBJ2-3, with 9 nucleotides matching TRBD2. The CDR3 runs 15 residues. The germline gives CDR1 MNHEY, CDR2 SMNVEV (reference sequence). Unmatched junction bases numbered 9, after V lost 5 bases and J lost 6 bases. CDR3 in DNA: TGTGCCAGCAGTGGAGTTGCGGGGGGGCTGGATACGCAGTATTTT. This gives the protein CASSGVAGGLDTQYF.

This clonotype was counted a few times. The gene calls are TRBV20-1 and TRBJ1-6; D is uncertain. This CDR3 spans 12 amino acids. Trimming took off 6 bases at V and 7 bases at J, with 10 bases between the two ends. From germline, CDR1 is DFQATT and CDR2 SNEGSKA (reference sequence). The CDR3 DNA is TGCAGTGCCCCGCAAGGGAATTCACCCCTCCACTTT. It yields the protein CSAPQGNSPLHF.

This clonotype was detected ten times or more. V gene TRBV12-3 or TRBV12-4 combines with J gene TRBJ1-2, with 8 bases aligning to TRBD1. The CDR3 is 13 amino acids. The junction had 7 bases not matched to a gene; V was cut back by 6 bases and J by 7 bases. The CDR3 nucleotides are TGTGCCAGCAGCCGCGACAGGGGTGGTGGCTACACCTTC. Residues: CASSRDRGGGYTF.

This clonotype has a count of ten or more. The rearrangement joins TRBV4-1 to TRBJ2-1, with D possibly being TRBD1 (6 bases). The CDR3 runs to 14 residues. V dropped 1 base and J dropped 10 bases, with 14 bases sitting between them. In germline, CDR1 is MGHRA, CDR2 YSYEKL. For the CDR3, the DNA is TGCGCCAGCAGCCAAGTCAGGGGCGTTGGCGAGCAGTTCTTC. As protein: CASSQVRGVGEQFF.

The sample holds a few counts of this clonotype. The chain carries TRBV20-1 and TRBJ1-6; TRBD1 matches 9 bases. V lost 5 bases and J lost 7; bases outside the gene matches: 3. This CDR3 spans 13 amino acids. Germline CDR1 and CDR2: DFQATT and SNEGSKA (reference sequence). CDR3 in amino acids: CSALTGGNSPLHF. CDR3 in DNA: TGCAGTGCTCTGACAGGGGGAAATTCACCCCTCCACTTT.

The chain recombines TRBV6-1 with TRBJ2-2; no clear D. The CDR3 covers 15 residues. The V end lost 7 bases, the J end lost 2 bases, and 14 bases lay between the germline ends. Germline-derived CDR1 and CDR2 are MNHNS and SASEGT. CDR3 sequence reads: CASTPEPSNTGELFF. The CDR3 nucleotides read TGTGCCAGCACCCCCGAGCCCAGTAACACCGGGGAGCTGTTTTTT.

This clonotype has ten or more counts. This rearrangement joins TRBV20-1 to TRBJ2-3, with 7 bases matching TRBD1. Losses at the gene ends were 3 bases for V and 4 bases for J; bases not matched to a gene: 4. The CDR3 length is 13 residues. CDR1 and CDR2 from the germline V gene are DFQATT and SNEGSKA (reference sequence). The CDR3 sequence is CSARTGWADTQYF. The DNA for the CDR3 is TGCAGTGCTAGGACAGGGTGGGCAGATACGCAGTATTTT.

This clonotype showed up just once. The genes are TRBV5-1 and TRBJ2-1; 8 bases line up with TRBD1. Germline V CDR1 and CDR2: SGHRS, YFSETQ. Unmatched junction bases numbered 10, after V lost 3 bases and J lost 8 bases. This CDR3 is built from 15 residues. The CDR3 DNA reads as TGCGCCAGCAGCTCTGCACAGGGGGTAAGCGATGAGCAGTTCTTC. Protein: CASSSAQGVSDEQFF.

The sample holds many counts of this clonotype. The chain joins TRBV20-1 to TRBJ2-5; 8 bases are shared with TRBD1. V trimming: 5 bases; J trimming: 4 bases; junction bases outside the gene matches: 9. The germline gives CDR1 DFQATT, CDR2 SNEGSKA (reference sequence). CDR3 length equals 14 residues. The chain's CDR3 is CSAPHPDRGETQYF. The CDR3 DNA follows: TGCAGTGCTCCTCACCCCGACAGGGGAGAGACCCAGTACTTC.

The gene calls are TRBV20-1 and TRBJ1-5, with 8 bases fitting TRBD1. With V trimmed by 6 bases and J by 3 bases, 13 bases remained unmatched. The germline V gene encodes CDR1 DFQATT and CDR2 SNEGSKA (reference sequence). The CDR3 loop spans 16 amino acids. In DNA, the CDR3 is TGCAGTGCGGCCGGGACAGGAAAAGATTCCAATCAGCCCCAGCATTTT. It codes for CSAAGTGKDSNQPQHF.

This clonotype was counted at least ten times. The chain carries TRBV12-3 or TRBV12-4 and TRBJ2-5; 15 nucleotides agree with TRBD2. The ends lost 4 bases at V and 7 bases at J; junction bases unmatched: 13. This CDR3 is 18 amino acids long. CDR3 amino acids: CASSSGLAGGDVPGTQYF. The CDR3 nucleotides are TGTGCCAGCAGTTCCGGACTAGCGGGAGGGGACGTTCCTGGGACCCAGTACTTC.

The chain couples TRBV19 to TRBJ1-2; D not resolved. This CDR3 has 15 residues. Deletions cut 0 bases from V and 2 bases from J, with 10 bases between. Germline V gene lookup returns CDR1 LNHDA and CDR2 SQIVND (reference sequence). In nucleotides, the CDR3 is TGTGCCAGTAGTATAGAGGCAGAGGACAACTATGGCTACACCTTC. Translation gives CASSIEAEDNYGYTF.

This clonotype was seen at least ten times. The rearrangement uses TRBV24-1 and TRBJ2-5; D is unclear. Trimming shortened V by 8 bases and J by 7 bases, and 22 bases separated the two germline ends. The germline V gene encodes CDR1 KGHDR and CDR2 SFDVKD. CDR3 length: 15 residues. CDR3 DNA sequence: TGTGCCACCATCTCCCTAGGGATGAGCGTGGGGACCCAGTACTTC. It translates to CATISLGMSVGTQYF.

This clonotype has a count of ten or more. V gene TRBV9 combines with J gene TRBJ2-1, with D tentatively TRBD1 or TRBD2 (5 bases each). The CDR3 covers 12 residues. The germline V gene encodes CDR1 SGDLS and CDR2 YYNGEE. Trimming took 5 bases from V and 10 from J, leaving 13 bases between them. CDR3: CASSLRDREQFF. For the CDR3, the DNA is TGTGCCAGCAGTCTTCGGGACCGAGAGCAGTTCTTC.

This clonotype was detected a few times. The gene calls are TRBV4-1 and TRBJ1-2, with 9 bases aligning to TRBD1. V was pared by 0 bases and J by 2 bases, with 4 bases of the junction left unmatched. CDR1 is MGHRA and CDR2 is YSYEKL in the germline V gene. This CDR3 has 16 amino acids. CDR3 in amino acids: CASSQDSQGANYGYTF. The CDR3 DNA sequence: TGCGCCAGCAGCCAAGACTCACAGGGGGCGAACTATGGCTACACCTTC.

This clonotype showed up many times. The V and J genes are TRBV11-2 and TRBJ2-7, with D uncertain. This CDR3 has 13 residues. Trimming shortened V by 3 bases and J by 3 bases, and 9 bases separated the two germline ends. CDR1 and CDR2 (germline): SGHAT, FQNNGV. The CDR3 reads CASSFSSSYEQYF. Written as DNA, the CDR3 is TGTGCCAGCAGCTTCTCTTCTAGCTACGAGCAGTACTTC. Full variable domain (rest looked up from reference TRBV11-2 and TRBJ2-7): EAGVAQSPRYKIIEKRQSVAFWCNPISGHATLYWYQQILGQGPKLLIQFQNNGVVDDSQLPKDRFSAERLKGVDSTLKIQPAKLEDSAVYLCASSFSSSYEQYFGPGTRLTVT.

The chain carries TRBV11-1 and TRBJ2-5, with 11 bases lining up with TRBD2. The germline V gene has CDR1 SGHAT and CDR2 FQDESV (reference sequence). V gave up 0 bases and J gave up 5 bases; unmatched junction bases: 20. The CDR3 runs 21 residues. The CDR3 coding sequence is TGTGCCAGCAGCTTAGCCCTGGGGTCTCCTCCCGGGACTAGCGGAGAGGAGACCCAGTACTTC. It is translated as CASSLALGSPPGTSGEETQYF.

There are a few counts of this clonotype. This chain uses TRBV6-2 or TRBV6-3 with TRBJ2-7; D ambiguous. Germline CDR1 and CDR2: MNHEY and SVGEGT. V was clipped by 6 bases and J by 7 bases, with 10 bases between them. This CDR3 has 11 residues. CDR3 protein: CASRKTGEQYF. In DNA form, the CDR3 reads TGTGCCAGCAGAAAAACTGGGGAGCAGTACTTC.

In this sample, this clonotype turned up many times. This sequence joins TRBV5-6 and TRBJ2-7, with no clear D. CDR3 length: 14 residues. CDR1 and CDR2 from the germline V gene are SGHDT and YYEEEE. Trimming cost V 7 bases and J 5 bases, with 19 bases left between them. The CDR3 region is CASLGKRSPNEQYF. The CDR3 DNA is TGTGCCAGCCTGGGAAAGAGGAGCCCGAACGAGCAGTACTTC.

This clonotype was recorded at least ten times. This chain joins TRBV29-1 and TRBJ1-1; no reliable D call. CDR3 length: 13 amino acids. Germline V gene sequence: CDR1 SQVTM, CDR2 ANQGSEA. Trimming took 4 bases from V and 0 from J, leaving 9 bases between them. The CDR3 region has the DNA TGCAGCGTTGTGGCGGGGATGAACACTGAAGCTTTCTTT. Amino acids: CSVVAGMNTEAFF. The full variable domain, in which reference TRBV29-1 and TRBJ1-1 provide the parts outside the CDR3, is SAVISQKPSRDICQRGTSLTIQCQVDSQVTMMFWYRQQPGQSLTLIATANQGSEATYESGFVIDKFPISRPNLTFSTLTVSNMSPEDSSIYLCSVVAGMNTEAFFGQGTRLTVV.

At least ten counts were recorded for this clonotype. V is TRBV5-1 and J is TRBJ2-5; maybe TRBD2 (5 bases). V lost 4 bases and J 5 bases, leaving 15 bases between the germline ends. The CDR3 totals 14 residues. The germline V gene encodes CDR1 SGHRS and CDR2 YFSETQ. The CDR3 sequence is CASSERSAWETQYF. The CDR3 coding sequence is TGCGCCAGCAGCGAGCGGAGCGCGTGGGAGACCCAGTACTTC.

The J gene is TRBJ2-1, the V gene TRBV10-3; 9 nucleotides agree with TRBD2. This CDR3 region has 14 residues. The germline V gene encodes CDR1 ENHRY and CDR2 SYGVKD. The junction had 5 bases not matched to a gene; V was cut back by 11 bases and J by 0 bases. The CDR3 bases are TGTGCCGTTAATAGCGGGAGCTCCTACAATGAGCAGTTCTTC. Translating gives CAVNSGSSYNEQFF.

With respect to this clonotype: An end of the junction differs from the germline gene, which may be a read error. The chain employs TRBV27 and TRBJ2-4, with 7 bases that match TRBD2. Germline V gene sequence: CDR1 MNHEY, CDR2 SMNVEV (reference sequence). This CDR3 comprises 16 residues. The CDR3 loop reads CASSPLAALAKNSQYF. The CDR3 DNA follows: TGTGCCAGCAGTCCCCTAGCGGCGCTAGCCAAAAACAGTCAGTACTTC.

This clonotype was detected many times. This chain connects TRBV12-3 or TRBV12-4 to TRBJ1-1; D is unresolved. V was shortened by 0 bases and J by 1 base, with 6 bases between the two germline ends. CDR3 length equals 14 residues. The CDR3 region has the DNA TGTGCCAGCAGTTTAGCGGGGTCGAACACTGAAGCTTTCTTT. Protein product: CASSLAGSNTEAFF.

This clonotype showed up many times. J is TRBJ2-5 and V is TRBV6-1; 9 nucleotides match TRBD2. The CDR3 is made up of 16 amino acids. In germline, CDR1 is MNHNS, CDR2 SASEGT. V lost 5 bases, J lost 0 bases, and 7 bases stayed unmatched. CDR3 nucleotide sequence: TGTGCCAGCAGTAAAAGACTAGCGGAGCACCAAGAGACCCAGTACTTC. It yields the protein CASSKRLAEHQETQYF.